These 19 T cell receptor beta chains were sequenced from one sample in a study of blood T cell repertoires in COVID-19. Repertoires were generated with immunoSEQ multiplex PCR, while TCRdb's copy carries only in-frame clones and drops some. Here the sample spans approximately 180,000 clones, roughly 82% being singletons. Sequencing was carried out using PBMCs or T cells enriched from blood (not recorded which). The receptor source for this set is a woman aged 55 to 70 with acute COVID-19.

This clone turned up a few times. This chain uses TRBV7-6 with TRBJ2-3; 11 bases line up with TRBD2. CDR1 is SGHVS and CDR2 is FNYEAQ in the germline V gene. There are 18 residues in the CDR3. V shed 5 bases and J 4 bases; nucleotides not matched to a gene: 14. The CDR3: CASSLAGTSGGSPDTQYF. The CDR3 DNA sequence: TGTGCCAGCAGCCTTGCCGGGACTAGCGGCGGGTCACCAGATACGCAGTATTTT.

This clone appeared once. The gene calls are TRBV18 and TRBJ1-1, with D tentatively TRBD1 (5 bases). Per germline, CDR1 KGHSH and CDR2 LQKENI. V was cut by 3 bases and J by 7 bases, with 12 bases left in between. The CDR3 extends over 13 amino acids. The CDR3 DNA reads TGTGCCAGCTCACCGCGGGACGTAAGTGAAGCTTTCTTT. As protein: CASSPRDVSEAFF.

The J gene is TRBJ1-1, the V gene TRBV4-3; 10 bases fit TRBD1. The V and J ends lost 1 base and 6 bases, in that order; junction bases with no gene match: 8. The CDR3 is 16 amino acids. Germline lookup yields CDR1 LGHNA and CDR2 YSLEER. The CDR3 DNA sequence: TGCGCCAGCAGCCAAGCCCGGGACAGGGGAAGGGCTGAAGCTTTCTTT. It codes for CASSQARDRGRAEAFF.

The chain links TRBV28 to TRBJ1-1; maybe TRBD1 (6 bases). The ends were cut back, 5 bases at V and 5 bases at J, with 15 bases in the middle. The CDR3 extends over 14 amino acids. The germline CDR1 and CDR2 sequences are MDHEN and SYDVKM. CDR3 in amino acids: CASSQPGVGTEAFF. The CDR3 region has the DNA TGTGCCAGCAGTCAACCAGGGGTAGGGACTGAAGCTTTCTTT.

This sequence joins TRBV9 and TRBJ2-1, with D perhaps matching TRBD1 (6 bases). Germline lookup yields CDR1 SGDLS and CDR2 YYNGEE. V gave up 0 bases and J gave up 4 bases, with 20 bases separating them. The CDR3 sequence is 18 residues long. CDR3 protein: CASSVAADTGFTYNEQFF. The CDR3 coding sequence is TGTGCCAGCAGCGTAGCGGCGGATACAGGGTTTACTTACAATGAGCAGTTCTTC. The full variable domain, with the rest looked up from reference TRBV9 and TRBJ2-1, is DSGVTQTPKHLITATGQRVTLRCSPRSGDLSVYWYQQSLDQGLQFLIQYYNGEERAKGNILERFSAQQFPDLHSELNLSSLELGDSALYFCASSVAADTGFTYNEQFFGPGTRLTVL.

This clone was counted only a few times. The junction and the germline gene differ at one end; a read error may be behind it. The CDR3 DNA sequence: TGTGCCAGCAGTAGACAGGAGGATTTT. Its translation is CASSRQEDF. The chain employs TRBV3-1 (or the pseudogene TRBV3-2) and TRBJ1-3; D is possibly TRBD1 (6 bases). The length of the CDR3 is 9 residues. Germline V gene sequence: CDR1 LGHDT, CDR2 YNNKEL (reference sequence).

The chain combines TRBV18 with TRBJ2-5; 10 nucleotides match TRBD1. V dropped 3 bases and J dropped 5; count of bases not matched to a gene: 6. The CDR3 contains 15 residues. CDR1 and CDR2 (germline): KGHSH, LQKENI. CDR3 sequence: CASSPDRGLAETQYF. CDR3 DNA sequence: TGTGCCAGCTCACCCGACAGGGGGCTTGCGGAGACCCAGTACTTC.

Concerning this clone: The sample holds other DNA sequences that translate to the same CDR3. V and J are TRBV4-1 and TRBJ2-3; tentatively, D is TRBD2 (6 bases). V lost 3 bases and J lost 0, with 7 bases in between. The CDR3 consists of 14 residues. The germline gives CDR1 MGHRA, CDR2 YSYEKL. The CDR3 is CASSQRGSTDTQYF. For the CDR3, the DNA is TGCGCCAGCAGCCAGCGGGGTAGCACAGATACGCAGTATTTT.

CDR3 sequence: CASSLGGSAHEQYF. For the CDR3, the DNA is TGTGCCAGCAGCTTAGGAGGGAGTGCACACGAGCAGTACTTC. V and J are TRBV7-2 and TRBJ2-7, with D perhaps matching TRBD2 (5 bases). Trimming pared 1 base from V and 5 bases from J, leaving 12 bases between. Germline V gives CDR1 SGHTA, CDR2 FQGNSA. This CDR3 contains 14 residues.

DNA of the CDR3: TGCGCCAGCAGCTTCTCTAGCGGGGGGATCAATGAGCAGTTCTTC. It encodes CASSFSSGGINEQFF. The V and J genes are TRBV5-1 and TRBJ2-1; TRBD2 matches at 11 bases. Germline V gene lookup returns CDR1 SGHRS and CDR2 YFSETQ. After removal of 2 bases from V and 6 bases from J, the junction contained 4 bases not matched to a gene. This CDR3 comprises 15 residues.

The CDR3 nucleotides are TGTGCCAGCACTCCCGGGGGGAAAACCTACGAGCAGTACGTC. Residues: CASTPGGKTYEQYV. This sequence joins TRBV28 and TRBJ2-7, with 7 bases aligning to TRBD2. After removal of 7 bases from V and 2 bases from J, the junction contained 8 bases not matched to a gene. The CDR3 length is 14 residues. Germline assignment: CDR1 MDHEN and CDR2 SYDVKM.

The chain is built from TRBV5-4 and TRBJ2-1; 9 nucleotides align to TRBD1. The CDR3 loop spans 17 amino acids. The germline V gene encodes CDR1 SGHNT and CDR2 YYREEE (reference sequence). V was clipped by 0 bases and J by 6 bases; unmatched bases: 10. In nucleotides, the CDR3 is TGTGCCAGCAGCTTGGAGGCGCGGGACAGGGTGGGCAATGAGCAGTTCTTC. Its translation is CASSLEARDRVGNEQFF.

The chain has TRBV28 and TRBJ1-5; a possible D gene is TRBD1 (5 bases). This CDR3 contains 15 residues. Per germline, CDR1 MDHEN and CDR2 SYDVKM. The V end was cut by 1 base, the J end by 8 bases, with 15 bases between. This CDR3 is CASSLSTGGSKPQHF. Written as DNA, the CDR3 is TGTGCCAGCAGTTTATCCACAGGAGGGAGTAAGCCCCAGCATTTT.

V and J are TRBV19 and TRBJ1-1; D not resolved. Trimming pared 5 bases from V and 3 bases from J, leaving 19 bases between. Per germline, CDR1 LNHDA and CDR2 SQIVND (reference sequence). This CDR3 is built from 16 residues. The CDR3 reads CASSLTDPQWDTEAFF. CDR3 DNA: TGTGCCAGTAGTCTAACAGATCCCCAGTGGGACACTGAAGCTTTCTTT.

Here the CDR3 reads CASSVGLAENEQFF. CDR3 nucleotides: TGTGCCAGCAGCGTGGGTTTAGCGGAGAATGAGCAGTTCTTC. This chain connects TRBV9 to TRBJ2-1, with a possible D match to TRBD2 (6 bases). Trimming took off 2 bases at V and 7 bases at J, with 13 bases between the two ends. CDR1 SGDLS and CDR2 YYNGEE come from the germline V gene. The CDR3 extends over 14 amino acids.

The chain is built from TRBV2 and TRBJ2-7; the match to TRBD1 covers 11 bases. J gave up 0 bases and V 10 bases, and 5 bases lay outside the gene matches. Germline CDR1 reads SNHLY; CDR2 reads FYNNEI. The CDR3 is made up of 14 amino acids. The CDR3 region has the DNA TGTGCCACAGGGACAGGGGGTGACTCCTACGAGCAGTACGTC. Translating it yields CATGTGGDSYEQYV.

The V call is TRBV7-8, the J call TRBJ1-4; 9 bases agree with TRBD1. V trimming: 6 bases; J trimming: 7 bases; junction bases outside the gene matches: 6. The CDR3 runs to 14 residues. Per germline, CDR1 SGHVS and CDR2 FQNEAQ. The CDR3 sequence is CASRAGTGTEKLFF. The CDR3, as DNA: TGTGCCAGCAGAGCCGGGACAGGGACTGAAAAACTGTTTTTT.

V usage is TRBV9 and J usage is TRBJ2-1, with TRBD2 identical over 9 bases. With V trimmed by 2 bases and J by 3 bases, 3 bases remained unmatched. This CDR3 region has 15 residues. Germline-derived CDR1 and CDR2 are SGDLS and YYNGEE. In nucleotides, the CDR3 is TGTGCCAGCAGCGTTAGCGGGAGCGACTACAATGAGCAGTTCTTC. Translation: CASSVSGSDYNEQFF. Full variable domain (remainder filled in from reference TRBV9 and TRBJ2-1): DSGVTQTPKHLITATGQRVTLRCSPRSGDLSVYWYQQSLDQGLQFLIQYYNGEERAKGNILERFSAQQFPDLHSELNLSSLELGDSALYFCASSVSGSDYNEQFFGPGTRLTVL.

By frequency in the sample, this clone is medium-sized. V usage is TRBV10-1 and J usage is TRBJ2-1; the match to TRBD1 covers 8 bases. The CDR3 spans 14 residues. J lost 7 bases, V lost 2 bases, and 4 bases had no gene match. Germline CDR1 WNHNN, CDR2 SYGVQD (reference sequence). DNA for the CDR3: TGCGCCAGCAGTGAGAACAGGGGGATAAATGAGCAGTTCTTC. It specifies CASSENRGINEQFF.